This T cell receptor beta chain was captured in a study of shared clonotypes between healthy human individuals. As regards this clone: Its specificity is unknown.

Points from the study as a whole: Naive CD4 clonotypes overlapped across a handful of donors at roughly 5.1%. Having only a few donors restricted how much genetic and exposure-history diversity was captured.

Those who donated were healthy HIV-negative adults, with no recent acute infections or vaccinations reported. CDR1 and CDR2 from the germline V gene are SGHRS and YFSETQ. V trimming: 0 bases; J trimming: 10 bases; junction bases outside the gene matches: 2. This CDR3 is built from 13 residues. It was across several immunoSEQ plates that each subset's genomic DNA was evenly split. Only in-frame clones appear in the TCRdb table, and some are missing; sequencing was by immunoSEQ multiplex PCR. The sample carries some 1,100,000 clones, roughly 74% recorded once. V usage is TRBV5-1 and J usage is TRBJ2-1; 9 positions match TRBD2. The source is a man younger than 35 in good health. Some clones in this sample may be carry-over from other donors' samples. Specimen: memory CD4+ T cells from PBMCs. Documented subset: CD45RA-negative fraction. Here the CDR3 DNA reads TGCGCCAGCAGCTTGGGGCTAGCGGGAGAGCAGTTCTTC. It yields the protein CASSLGLAGEQFF.